One and the same sample provided the 22 T cell receptor beta chains below, sequenced in a study of T cells in Graves' hyperthyroidism and ophthalmopathy. Authors of the study amplified TCR beta CDR3 regions from RNA transcripts. The HTBI primer set was used in a first-round RT-PCR of the TCR CDR3. MiXCR, run by TCRdb on the multiplex PCR reads, gives a single entry per CDR3 protein. The sample carries more than 250,000 distinct CDR3 sequences, around 15% recorded once. Sequencing used blood. The receptors derive from a woman aged 50 to 65 with Graves' hyperthyroidism that later progressed to Graves' ophthalmopathy.

This clonotype showed up many times. V is TRBV28 and J is TRBJ2-7; 12 bases are a match to TRBD1. The length of the CDR3 is 16 residues. The ends lost 0 bases at V and 2 bases at J; junction bases unmatched: 2. Germline V gives CDR1 MDHEN, CDR2 SYDVKM. In nucleotides, the CDR3 is TGTGCCAGCAGTTTATGGGGGACAGGGGGCACCTACGAGCAGTACTTC. As protein: CASSLWGTGGTYEQYF.

Points on this clonotype: This sequence may be a read error, since a much larger clone differs from it by one base. J is TRBJ2-5 and V is TRBV12-3 or TRBV12-4; perhaps TRBD1 as D (5 bases). The J call is doubtful: the DNA matches TRBJ2-1 better. The length of the CDR3 is 12 residues. The CDR3 coding sequence is TGTGCCAGCAGAAGGGGCGAGGAGACCCAGTTCTTC. This sequence encodes CASRRGEETQFF.

This clonotype was counted ten times or more. The rearrangement uses TRBV28 and TRBJ1-1; the D is unclear. V shed 3 bases and J shed 2 bases, with 22 bases lying between them. CDR1 is MDHEN and CDR2 is SYDVKM in the germline V gene. This CDR3 is 18 amino acids long. The CDR3 protein is CASSFTVTKGWDNTEAFF. CDR3 in DNA: TGTGCCAGCAGTTTTACCGTGACGAAGGGTTGGGATAACACTGAAGCTTTCTTT.

This clonotype was seen repeatedly, ten times or more. The genes are TRBV20-1 and TRBJ2-7; D assignment may be TRBD1 or TRBD2 (5 bases each). V was shortened by 7 bases and J by 0 bases, with 13 bases between the two germline ends. The CDR3 runs to 13 residues. Germline assignment: CDR1 DFQATT and CDR2 SNEGSKA (reference sequence). CDR3 DNA sequence: TGCAGTGGGGGGTCCACCTTCTCCTACGAGCAGTACTTC. This encodes CSGGSTFSYEQYF.

This clonotype was recorded only once. This chain links TRBV4-1 with TRBJ2-2; 8 nucleotides align to TRBD1. The CDR3 runs to 15 residues. Germline CDR1 reads MGHRA; CDR2 reads YSYEKL. V shed 2 bases, J shed 5 bases, and the junction held 4 bases outside the gene matches. The chain's CDR3 is CASSQHRGMTGELFF. CDR3 nucleotides: TGCGCCAGCAGCCAACACAGGGGGATGACCGGGGAGCTGTTTTTT.

The chain is built from TRBV2 and TRBJ1-3; TRBD1 aligns across 10 bases. V lost 6 bases, J lost 2 bases, and 4 bases stayed unmatched. Germline-derived CDR1 and CDR2 are SNHLY and FYNNEI. The CDR3 covers 15 residues. The CDR3 here is CASRGDRGPGNTIYF. For the CDR3, the DNA is TGTGCCAGCAGGGGGGACAGGGGCCCTGGAAACACCATATATTTT.

This clonotype was observed many times. The J gene is TRBJ2-7, the V gene TRBV29-1, with D perhaps TRBD2 (5 bases). CDR1 is SQVTM and CDR2 is ANQGSEA in the germline V gene. CDR3 size: 15 residues. V lost 4 bases and J 0 bases, leaving 16 bases between the germline ends. In DNA, the CDR3 is TGCAGCGTTGGGACCCCGGGGAGTGGCTCCTACGAGCAGTACTTC. The encoded protein is CSVGTPGSGSYEQYF.

This clonotype was observed at least ten times. The chain recombines TRBV12-3 or TRBV12-4 with TRBJ2-4; D is possibly TRBD2 (5 bases). Trimming cost V 10 bases and J 6 bases, with 13 bases left between them. This CDR3 is 12 amino acids long. The CDR3 reads CATSPGGNIQYF. The CDR3 coding sequence is TGTGCCACCTCCCCCGGAGGAAACATTCAGTACTTC.

This clonotype appeared many times. The CDR3 DNA reads as TGCAGCGTTTGGGACAGGGAGAACACTGAAGCTTTCTTT. It codes for CSVWDRENTEAFF. The V call is TRBV29-1, the J call TRBJ1-1; 9 bases align to TRBD1. This CDR3 is 13 amino acids long. Trimming cost V 5 bases and J 1 base; bases outside gene matches: 2. CDR1 and CDR2 from the germline V gene are SQVTM and ANQGSEA.

Ten or more counts support this clonotype. This sequence joins TRBV2 and TRBJ1-4; 7 bases are shared with TRBD1. The CDR3 covers 18 residues. Germline trimming cut 6 bases from V and 6 bases from J; bases unmatched to any gene: 19. The germline V gene has CDR1 SNHLY and CDR2 FYNNEI. In DNA form, the CDR3 reads TGTGCCAGCAGCACCCCAGGGGGGCCGGATCAGTTAGATGAAAAACTGTTTTTT. Amino acid sequence: CASSTPGGPDQLDEKLFF.

This clonotype was counted many times. The gene calls are TRBV27 and TRBJ2-1; D gene unclear. Trimming cost V 7 bases and J 1 base, with 11 bases left between them. Germline V gene sequence: CDR1 MNHEY, CDR2 SMNVEV (reference sequence). This CDR3 spans 14 amino acids. This CDR3 reads CASTPDPSYNEQFF. The CDR3 DNA is TGTGCCAGCACGCCAGACCCGTCCTACAATGAGCAGTTCTTC.

In its sample, this clonotype was seen many times. V usage is TRBV2 and J usage is TRBJ1-1; perhaps TRBD1 as D (5 bases). The CDR3 contains 14 residues. With 6 bases removed from V and 4 bases from J, the gap between germline ends came to 15 bases. Germline lookup yields CDR1 SNHLY and CDR2 FYNNEI. CDR3 sequence reads: CASSYQGQGTEAFF. For the CDR3, the DNA is TGTGCCAGCAGCTATCAGGGCCAAGGCACTGAAGCTTTCTTT.

This chain connects TRBV6-1 to TRBJ2-1; D gene unclear. The CDR3 has 12 amino acids. The V gene lost 6 bases and the J gene lost 10 bases, with 13 bases spanning the gap. In germline, CDR1 is MNHNS, CDR2 SASEGT. The CDR3: CASSSQTHEQFF. The CDR3 DNA sequence: TGTGCCAGCAGCAGTCAGACCCACGAGCAGTTCTTC.

This clonotype was counted many times. V usage is TRBV20-1 and J usage is TRBJ2-3, with 7 positions matching TRBD2. CDR1 is DFQATT, CDR2 SNEGSKA, per germline (reference sequence). With V trimmed by 1 base and J by 2 bases, 6 bases remained unmatched. The CDR3 loop spans 15 amino acids. DNA of the CDR3: TGCAGTGCTAGAGGCGGGAGTGAGGACACAGATACGCAGTATTTT. Its translation is CSARGGSEDTDTQYF.

This clonotype was recorded at least ten times. The chain employs TRBV7-2 and TRBJ2-1; the match to TRBD2 covers 7 bases. Germline V CDR1 and CDR2: SGHTA, FQGNSA. This CDR3 has 16 amino acids. With V trimmed by 4 bases and J by 8 bases, 14 bases remained unmatched. This CDR3 is CASSYRVQGGLDEQFF. CDR3 coding DNA: TGTGCCAGCAGCTATAGGGTGCAGGGAGGGCTCGATGAGCAGTTCTTC.

With regard to this clonotype: A clone one base away is much larger, so this may be a read error. The chain couples TRBV2 to TRBJ1-1; D not certain. V lost 2 bases and J lost 10, with 11 bases in between. The V gene's germline CDR1 is SNHLY and CDR2 FYNNEI. The CDR3 has 12 residues. Here the CDR3 DNA reads TGTGCCAGCAGTGAACTCTTAGAAGGAGCTTTCTTT. Translating gives CASSELLEGAFF.

As concerns this clonotype: The junction differs from germline at one of its ends, possibly a read error. This chain's CDR3 is CASSWTSGSGEQFF. The CDR3, as DNA: TGTGCTAGCAGCTGGACTAGCGGGAGTGGGGAGCAGTTCTTC. The chain joins TRBV7-7 to TRBJ2-1, with TRBD2 identical over 13 bases. Germline-derived CDR1 and CDR2 are SSHAT and FNYEAQ (reference sequence). The CDR3 consists of 14 residues.

The chain is built from TRBV5-4 and TRBJ2-5; the D is unclear. The CDR3 is 13 residues long. V lost 7 bases to trimming and J lost 5 bases, with 15 bases between them. The germline gives CDR1 SGHNT, CDR2 YYREEE (reference sequence). The CDR3 protein is CASGSYGEETQYF. The CDR3 DNA follows: TGTGCCAGCGGCTCTTATGGCGAGGAGACCCAGTACTTC.

This clonotype was seen at least ten times. The chain employs TRBV5-6 and TRBJ1-1; D gene uncertain. This CDR3 comprises 16 residues. The ends were cut back, 5 bases at V and 1 base at J, with 18 bases in the middle. Per the germline V gene, CDR1 is SGHDT and CDR2 is YYEEEE. CDR3 region: CASSLVIAAGNTEAFF. As DNA, the CDR3 is TGTGCCAGCAGTCTTGTCATTGCCGCAGGGAACACTGAAGCTTTCTTT.

As regards this clonotype: A much bigger clone sits one base away, suggesting this may be a read error. The chain recombines TRBV2 with TRBJ2-7; 7 bases are shared with TRBD2. The ends lost 10 bases at V and 6 bases at J; junction bases unmatched: 12. Per the germline V gene, CDR1 is SNHLY and CDR2 is FYNNEI. The CDR3 contains 13 residues. CDR3 nucleotides: TGTGCCATCCTAGCGGAGGGGCGCTCCGAGCAGTACTTC. This sequence encodes CAILAEGRSEQYF.

This clonotype occurred many times. The chain joins TRBV2 to TRBJ2-1, with 7 bases that match TRBD2. Germline assignment: CDR1 SNHLY and CDR2 FYNNEI. Trimming cost V 8 bases and J 0 bases; bases outside gene matches: 7. The CDR3 spans 15 residues. The CDR3 protein is CASHSGPSSYNEQFF. The CDR3 DNA reads TGTGCCAGCCATAGCGGGCCTAGCTCCTACAATGAGCAGTTCTTC.

This chain joins TRBV6-1 and TRBJ1-1; the D gene is possibly TRBD1 (5 bases). Germline V gene data show CDR1 as MNHNS and CDR2 as SASEGT. V was cut by 7 bases and J by 0 bases, with 9 bases left in between. The CDR3 sequence is 13 residues long. CDR3 residues: CASTQGMNTEAFF. In nucleotides, the CDR3 is TGTGCCAGCACCCAGGGTATGAACACTGAAGCTTTCTTT.